The clone carrying this T cell receptor beta chain was found once. Its specificity is unknown. CDR1 and CDR2 (germline): MNHNS, SASEGT. V lost 7 bases and J lost 4, with 16 bases in between. CDR3 length: 14 amino acids. This entry comes from a study of T-cell memory formation after mild COVID-19. Study-wide context: Clustering of TCRs was largely donor specific.

5'RACE, which relied on constant-segment primers, yielded TCR alpha and TCR beta cDNA libraries carrying sample barcodes and UMIs. One entry per CDR3 protein, called by TCRdb with MiXCR from the 5' RACE reads. The table records approximately 210,000 distinct CDR3 sequences, around 18% of them present only once. Findings and limits, study-wide: Confirmation was lacking for SARS-CoV-2 specificity of second-wave clones that peaked on day 37.

The sample consisted of PBMCs or a T cell subset sorted from them (not recorded which). J is TRBJ2-5 and V is TRBV6-1; D is perhaps TRBD1 or TRBD2 (5 bases each). This sequence originates from an adult woman who had mild COVID-19 (a few samples of this study predate the infection). Cell type and time point are not known. The CDR3 coding sequence is TGTGCCAGCACAGCCACGGGGACCGGAGAGACCCAGTACTTC. Encoded protein: CASTATGTGETQYF.